This note documents a single T cell receptor beta chain sequence. No antigen is known for it. Base-call qualities are not available, and no considerably larger clone is one nucleotide away. The data originate from a study of glioma-infiltrating T cells after dendritic cell vaccination (dated by TCRdb to about 2016). Looking at the study overall: A cohort of about 15 glioblastoma patients from Phase I and II dendritic cell vaccination trials was included, of whom 9 were newly diagnosed and 6 had recurrent disease. Between the early 2000s and the early 2010s, patients were given autologous tumor lysate-pulsed dendritic cell vaccination. The vaccine consisted of monocyte-derived dendritic cells cultured less than 9 days with IL-4 and GM-CSF, then pulsed overnight with autologous tumor lysate. Each patient was given three intradermal dendritic cell vaccine injections, spaced two weeks apart, in the arm below the axilla. Tumor-infiltrating lymphocyte content was quantified and tumor and blood repertoires were compared in dendritic cell-vaccinated glioblastoma patients by deep sequencing of TCR beta CDR3 regions. TCR sequencing metrics, including TIL content and tumor-blood repertoire overlap, were correlated with survival after dendritic cell vaccination.

TCRB CDR3 regions were amplified from approximately 2 ug genomic DNA, or all available DNA if less, using the immunoSEQ assay. For multiplex PCR, 60 forward primers for TCR V beta segments and 13 reverse primers for J beta segments were used. To estimate the number of reads per starting template, synthetic control templates were added to each sample at limiting dilution. The Illumina HiSeq System generated 87 bp sequencing reads. From the authors' description of their analysis: PCR and sequencing errors were removed by merging closely related sequences with a nearest neighbor algorithm. TCR overlap was defined as the percentage of unique tumor TCR beta sequences that were also found in the peripheral blood of the same patient. The immuneACCESS repertoire file appears here via TCRdb, limited to in-frame rearrangements. These files lack a portion of the clones; in checked studies, under half of the deficit traces to unresolved V genes, and the cause of the others is not known. That table supplies the V and J calls and clone size; D and trimming were determined from the DNA. This sample has around 72,000 clones in its table, and 81% of those were observed once. Less than 8% of the sample is taken by the ten largest.

From cysteine to phenylalanine, the CDR3 is 14 amino acids long. Kept here is only the CDR3 DNA, which spans 42 bases and is read in frame from base 1. The germline V gene yields SGHTS for CDR1 and YDEGEE for CDR2. Selection of patients required sufficient residual fresh-frozen tumor tissue and over two years of available survival data. An isocitrate dehydrogenase mutation was not carried by any of the glioblastoma patients, although molecular status was otherwise variable. PBMC were collected before vaccination, two weeks after the third vaccination, and at tumor progression if progression occurred. The Qiagen DNeasy Blood extraction Kit was used for extraction of genomic DNA. General conclusions and limits of the study: The cohort was small and heterogeneous, and full blood and tumor sets were available for few patients, with initial-recurrent tumor pairs available for even fewer patients. The response model built on TCR overlap across three groups was characterized as speculative, with prospective validation still needed. No direct relationship between TCR clonality and survival was found, suggesting a diverse polyclonal response may matter. After dendritic cell vaccination, a higher estimated pretreatment TIL content predicted longer time to progression and overall survival.

This specimen consisted of blood, obtained before dendritic cell vaccination. The V gene is TRBV5-8 and the J gene is TRBJ2-5, with TRBD1 tentatively as D gene (6 bases match). TRBJ2-7 matches the DNA end more closely, so the J call is doubtful. This TCR was sampled from a human donor with glioblastoma. CDR3 protein: CAAKQGLAGVEQYF. The nucleotides read TGTGCCGCAAAACAGGGCCTCGCAGGGGTCGAGCAGTACTTC.